This TCR beta chain was identified during a study of blood T cells in healthy people across ages. Primers used in a second PCR of about 6 to 11 cycles were a sample-barcoded 5' primer and a J-beta primer mix. TCRdb analysed the 5' RACE reads with MiXCR anew, one entry per CDR3 protein. The data contain about 600,000 distinct CDR3 sequences, less than 60% of them singletons. Trimming removed 2 bases from V and 2 bases from J, with 19 bases in between. Germline values: CDR1 MNHNY, CDR2 SVGAGI (reference sequence). The CDR3 spans 17 residues. Overall study results and limits: Researchers judged that diversity estimates from one million T cells fell short of true values.

Points on this clonotype: As yet, its antigen is unknown.

The chain is built from TRBV6-6 and TRBJ2-7; no clear D gene. The sequencing input was blood. The receptor's source is a man older than 75 in good health. CDR3 DNA: TGTGCCAGCAGTTACCCCAGAATAACCGGGTCGGCCTACGAGCAGTACTTC. As protein: CASSYPRITGSAYEQYF.